This entry is about one T cell receptor beta chain. What it binds is unknown. Germline V gene lookup returns CDR1 SQVTM and CDR2 ANQGSEA. The CDR3 is 13 residues long. Trimming took 7 bases from V and 4 from J, leaving 14 bases between them. This sample is drawn from a study of T cell responses to AZD1222 COVID-19 vaccine. Study-wide results and caveats: Clonal diversity was possibly underestimated, and the donors were mostly white British, with more females.

Some clones are missing from TCRdb's copy, which holds only in-frame ones; the method was immunoSEQ multiplex PCR. The sample lists roughly 53,000 clones; around 85% were seen once. The source was peripheral blood, collected on day 0 of MenACWY control vaccination. The J gene is TRBJ1-3, the V gene TRBV29-1; D is unclear. The TCR was taken from an adult in good health. CDR3 coding DNA: TGCAGCGCCGTGCGGGGTGGAGGAAACACCATATATTTT. This sequence encodes CSAVRGGGNTIYF.